The 21 T cell receptor beta chains below come from one sample, sequenced in a study of T-cell memory formation after mild COVID-19. TCRdb re-called the 5' RACE reads with MiXCR, one entry per CDR3 protein. This sample has around 110,000 distinct CDR3 sequences, with approximately 15% found just once. Sample: PBMCs or a T cell subset sorted from them (not recorded which). All receptors come from a man between 18 and 35 years old who had mild COVID-19 (a few samples of this study predate the infection). Cell type and time point are not known.

This sequence joins TRBV7-9 and TRBJ2-7; either TRBD1 or TRBD2 may fit D (5 bases each). This CDR3 spans 16 amino acids. V was trimmed by 4 bases and J by 4 bases, leaving 20 bases between them. The germline gives CDR1 SEHNR, CDR2 FQNEAQ (reference sequence). The CDR3 region is CASSSRIPRETYEQYF. The CDR3 bases are TGTGCCAGCAGCTCCAGGATACCCAGGGAGACTTACGAGCAGTACTTC.

V gene TRBV5-1 combines with J gene TRBJ2-2, with TRBD2 matching over 9 bases. The germline V gene encodes CDR1 SGHRS and CDR2 YFSETQ. V lost 0 bases and J lost 3; bases outside the gene matches: 0. This CDR3 has 15 residues. CDR3 protein: CASSLVAGDTGELFF. CDR3 DNA: TGCGCCAGCAGCTTGGTAGCGGGGGACACCGGGGAGCTGTTTTTT.

This clonotype was counted many times. The rearrangement joins TRBV7-9 to TRBJ1-1; TRBD1 aligns across 10 bases. Germline trimming cut 4 bases from V and 3 bases from J; bases unmatched to any gene: 5. This CDR3 is 15 amino acids long. Germline V CDR1 and CDR2: SEHNR, FQNEAQ (reference sequence). CDR3 coding DNA: TGTGCCAGCAGCTCATCGGGGACAGGGGACACTGAAGCTTTCTTT. It codes for CASSSSGTGDTEAFF.

The chain employs TRBV4-1 and TRBJ1-3, with D hard to call. This CDR3 is built from 12 residues. V was clipped by 0 bases and J by 5 bases, with 2 bases between them. The germline CDR1 and CDR2 sequences are MGHRA and YSYEKL. The CDR3 DNA follows: TGCGCCAGCAGCCAAGATAGAAACACCATATATTTT. This encodes CASSQDRNTIYF.

In this sample, this clonotype turned up a few times. This rearrangement joins TRBV27 to TRBJ1-2; TRBD1 might be the D (5 bases). Trimming cost V 6 bases and J 4 bases, with 9 bases left between them. This CDR3 contains 12 residues. CDR1 and CDR2 (germline): MNHEY, SMNVEV (reference sequence). The CDR3: CASSDSAYGYTF. CDR3 DNA sequence: TGTGCCAGCAGCGACAGTGCCTATGGCTACACCTTC.

This chain joins TRBV6-5 and TRBJ1-1; maybe TRBD1 (6 bases). CDR3 length: 13 amino acids. Trimming pared 5 bases from V and 6 bases from J, leaving 13 bases between. Germline CDR1 reads MNHEY; CDR2 reads SVGAGI. The CDR3 DNA follows: TGTGCCAGCAGTGGAGGGGGGTTCTCTGAAGCTTTCTTT. It translates to CASSGGGFSEAFF.

This clonotype was counted only a few times. This sequence joins TRBV19 and TRBJ1-1; no clear D. The CDR3 loop spans 16 amino acids. CDR1 and CDR2 from the germline V gene are LNHDA and SQIVND (reference sequence). V was trimmed by 5 bases and J by 3 bases, leaving 19 bases between them. The CDR3 loop reads CASSASDRLGDTEAFF. The CDR3 DNA reads TGTGCCAGTAGTGCCTCAGACCGCCTCGGAGACACTGAAGCTTTCTTT.

At least ten counts were recorded for this clonotype. A read error may produce the germline difference seen at one junction end. The V and J genes are TRBV6-1 and TRBJ2-7; TRBD2 agrees at 7 bases. This CDR3 comprises 14 residues. CDR1 is MNHNS and CDR2 is SASEGT in the germline V gene. CDR3 nucleotide sequence: TGTGCCAGCAGCGAAGGCGGGGGCTCCTACGAGCAGTACTTC. It yields the protein CASSEGGGSYEQYF.

The table lists this clonotype with a few counts. The chain carries TRBV7-9 and TRBJ1-2; D call uncertain. V was shortened by 4 bases and J by 3 bases, with 12 bases between the two germline ends. Germline CDR1 reads SEHNR; CDR2 reads FQNEAQ (reference sequence). This CDR3 comprises 14 residues. CDR3 amino acids: CASSSTPVDYGYTF. As DNA, the CDR3 is TGTGCCAGCAGCTCAACTCCGGTGGACTATGGCTACACCTTC. The variable domain in full, completed from reference TRBV7-9 and TRBJ1-2, reads DTGVSQNPRHKITKRGQNVTFRCDPISEHNRLYWYRQTLGQGPEFLTYFQNEAQLEKSRLLSDRFSAERPKGSFSTLEIQRTEQGDSAMYLCASSSTPVDYGYTFGSGTRLTVV.

This sequence joins TRBV7-9 and TRBJ1-2; D ambiguous. This CDR3 is 14 amino acids long. Germline CDR1 is SEHNR and CDR2 is FQNEAQ (reference sequence). V lost 5 bases and J lost 8, with 18 bases in between. The CDR3 loop reads CASSDTGRGWGYTF. The CDR3 region has the DNA TGTGCCAGCAGCGATACCGGGCGGGGTTGGGGCTACACCTTC.

In this sample, this clonotype turned up a few times. CDR3 sequence (DNA): TGCAGTGCGCGACAGGGGGACTACAATGAGCAGTTCTTC. Protein: CSARQGDYNEQFF. V usage is TRBV20-1 and J usage is TRBJ2-1, with 9 nucleotides matching TRBD1. The CDR3 extends over 13 amino acids. With V trimmed by 6 bases and J by 3 bases, 3 bases remained unmatched. Germline loops: CDR1 DFQATT, CDR2 SNEGSKA (reference sequence).

V and J are TRBV15 and TRBJ1-2, with 7 bases fitting TRBD1. Germline assignment: CDR1 LNHNV and CDR2 YYDKDF (reference sequence). The CDR3 is 16 amino acids. Trimming took 0 bases from V and 7 from J; bases not matched to a gene: 11. The CDR3 nucleotides read TGTGCCACCAGCAGAGATAGACAAGGGGGCGGAGGTGGCTACACCTTC. Protein product: CATSRDRQGGGGGYTF.

There are many counts of this clonotype. V is TRBV29-1 and J is TRBJ1-2; 9 bases fit TRBD1. This CDR3 is 14 amino acids long. In germline, CDR1 is SQVTM, CDR2 ANQGSEA. After removal of 6 bases from V and 7 bases from J, the junction contained 12 bases not matched to a gene. The CDR3 DNA is TGCAGCGTATTTGCGCCGGGACAGGGCGGTGGCTACACCTTC. It encodes CSVFAPGQGGGYTF.

The rearrangement uses TRBV29-1 and TRBJ1-2; TRBD1 might be the D (6 bases). CDR3 size: 13 residues. The V end was cut by 6 bases, the J end by 1 base, with 12 bases between. In germline, CDR1 is SQVTM, CDR2 ANQGSEA. CDR3 sequence: CSVEQGSNYGYTF. CDR3 bases: TGCAGCGTGGAACAGGGAAGTAACTATGGCTACACCTTC.

The CDR3 protein is CASSPGGTNTEAFF. As DNA, the CDR3 is TGCGCCAGCAGCCCTGGAGGGACGAACACTGAAGCTTTCTTT. The chain is built from TRBV5-1 and TRBJ1-1, with a weak D call TRBD1 (5 bases). CDR1 SGHRS and CDR2 YFSETQ come from the germline V gene. CDR3 size: 14 residues. The ends were cut back, 4 bases at V and 1 base at J, with 11 bases in the middle.

This rearrangement joins TRBV5-1 to TRBJ2-7; perhaps TRBD2 as D (5 bases). The V and J ends lost 0 bases and 5 bases respectively, with 9 bases between them. This CDR3 contains 13 residues. The germline V gene encodes CDR1 SGHRS and CDR2 YFSETQ. The CDR3 region is CASSLETGDEQYV. CDR3 coding DNA: TGCGCCAGCAGCTTGGAAACCGGGGACGAGCAGTACGTC.

In DNA, the CDR3 is TGTGCCAGCAGTCCCCTGACAGCCTACCAAGAGACCCAGTACTTC. Its translation: CASSPLTAYQETQYF. This chain uses TRBV25-1 with TRBJ2-5; possible D gene TRBD1, 5 bases. The CDR3 loop spans 15 amino acids. Trimming took off 5 bases at V and 0 bases at J, with 13 bases between the two ends. The germline CDR1 and CDR2 sequences are MGHDK and SYGVNS.

This clonotype was counted only a few times. V and J are TRBV4-3 and TRBJ2-7; perhaps TRBD2 as D (7 bases). The CDR3 sequence is 14 residues long. In germline, CDR1 is LGHNA, CDR2 YSLEER. V was cut by 5 bases and J by 5 bases, with 16 bases left in between. CDR3 region: CASSKIGRGHEQYF. CDR3 sequence (DNA): TGCGCCAGCAGCAAGATTGGGCGGGGGCACGAGCAGTACTTC.

The chain combines TRBV7-9 with TRBJ2-7; 7 nucleotides align to TRBD1. Germline loops: CDR1 SEHNR, CDR2 FQNEAQ (reference sequence). J was trimmed by 5 bases and V by 5 bases; bases with no gene match: 12. This CDR3 comprises 15 residues. The CDR3 DNA reads TGTGCCAGCAGCGCCACGGACAGGACAGGCCACGAGCAGTACTTC. Protein: CASSATDRTGHEQYF.

In this sample, this clonotype turned up a few times. The CDR3 DNA is TGTGCCATCGGCGGCAGAGGACCAGATACGCAGTATTTT. Encoded protein: CAIGGRGPDTQYF. This rearrangement joins TRBV6-1 to TRBJ2-3; D not certain. The CDR3 is 13 residues long. Trimming took off 10 bases at V and 4 bases at J, with 15 bases between the two ends. Per the germline V gene, CDR1 is MNHNS and CDR2 is SASEGT.

This clonotype was detected a few times. The chain links TRBV6-6 to TRBJ1-6; D gene unclear. The CDR3 sequence is 14 residues long. Trimming took 2 bases from V and 7 from J, leaving 9 bases between them. From germline, CDR1 is MNHNY and CDR2 SVGAGI (reference sequence). The CDR3 DNA is TGTGCCAGCAGTTACGGGGTCATGAATTCACCCCTCCACTTT. It encodes CASSYGVMNSPLHF.